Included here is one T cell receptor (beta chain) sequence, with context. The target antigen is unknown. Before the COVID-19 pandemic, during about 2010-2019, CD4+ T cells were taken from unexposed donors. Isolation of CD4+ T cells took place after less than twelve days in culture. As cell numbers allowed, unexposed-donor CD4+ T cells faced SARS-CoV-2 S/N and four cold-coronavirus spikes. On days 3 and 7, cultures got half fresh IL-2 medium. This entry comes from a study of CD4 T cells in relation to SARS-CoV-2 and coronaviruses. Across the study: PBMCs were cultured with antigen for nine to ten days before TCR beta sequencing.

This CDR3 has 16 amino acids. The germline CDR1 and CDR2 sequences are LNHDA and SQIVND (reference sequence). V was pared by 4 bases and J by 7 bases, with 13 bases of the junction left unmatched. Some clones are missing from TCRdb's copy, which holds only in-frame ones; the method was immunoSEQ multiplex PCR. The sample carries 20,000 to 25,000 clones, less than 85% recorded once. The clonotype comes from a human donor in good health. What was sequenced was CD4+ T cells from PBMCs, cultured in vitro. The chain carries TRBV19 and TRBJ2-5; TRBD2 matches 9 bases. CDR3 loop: CASSTGDRREGVTQYF. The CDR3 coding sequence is TGTGCCAGTAGTACCGGGGACCGGCGGGAGGGGGTGACCCAGTACTTC. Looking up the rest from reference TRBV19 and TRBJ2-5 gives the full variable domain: DGGITQSPKYLFRKEGQNVTLSCEQNLNHDAMYWYRQDPGQGLRLIYYSQIVNDFQKGDIAEGYSVSREKKESFPLTVTSAQKNPTAFYLCASSTGDRREGVTQYFGPGTRLLVL.